A selection of T cell receptor beta chains follows, all from one sample in a study of metastatic and nonmetastatic thyroid tumors. TCRdb reanalyzed the PCR reads via MiXCR. Among 20,000 or so clones listed, around a quarter were seen once. Sequences were obtained from blood. These receptors came from a female donor with papillary thyroid cancer or a benign thyroid nodule (not recorded which). Some clones in this sample may be carry-over from other donors' samples. Both conserved end residues are part of each CDR3. Fields, in order: D gene, clone size, V gene, J gene, CDR3 protein, CDR3 DNA. D genes are given only for firm matches. Clone sizes are given selectively: once, few, many, or a class where the clone is expanded.

d_gene: .; abundance: many; v_gene: TRBV11-1; j_gene: TRBJ2-3; CDR3aa: CASSVGSATFTDTQYF; CDR3nt: TGTGCCAGCAGCGTTGGTAGCGCCACGTTCACAGATACGCAGTATTTT
d_gene: .; abundance: many; v_gene: TRBV29-1; j_gene: TRBJ1-2; CDR3aa: CSVVGGRTDGYTF; CDR3nt: TGCAGCGTTGTCGGGGGGCGAACGGATGGCTACACCTTC
d_gene: .; abundance: many; v_gene: TRBV3-1; j_gene: TRBJ2-2; CDR3aa: CASSQGPGVGLFF; CDR3nt: TGTGCCAGCAGCCAAGGCCCTGGGGTTGGGCTGTTTTTT
d_gene: .; abundance: .; v_gene: TRBV20-1; j_gene: TRBJ1-5; CDR3aa: CSAAGDGNQPQHF; CDR3nt: TGCAGTGCCGCCGGGGACGGAAATCAGCCCCAGCATTTT
d_gene: .; abundance: .; v_gene: TRBV20-1; j_gene: TRBJ1-2; CDR3aa: CSAISGGGYTF; CDR3nt: TGCAGTGCCATCAGCGGGGGTGGCTACACCTTC
d_gene: TRBD2; abundance: .; v_gene: TRBV20-1; j_gene: TRBJ2-7; CDR3aa: CSARDGLAGYEQYF; CDR3nt: TGCAGTGCTAGAGATGGACTAGCGGGCTACGAGCAGTACTTC
d_gene: TRBD1; abundance: medium-sized; v_gene: TRBV6-4; j_gene: TRBJ2-2; CDR3aa: CASSDDRTGGTGELFF; CDR3nt: TGTGCCAGCAGTGACGACCGGACAGGGGGCACCGGGGAGCTGTTTTTT
d_gene: TRBD1; abundance: .; v_gene: TRBV12-3/TRBV12-4; j_gene: TRBJ2-5; CDR3aa: CVSCDRGRGETQYF; CDR3nt: TGTGTCAGCTGCGACAGGGGGCGAGGCGAGACCCAGTACTTC
d_gene: .; abundance: many; v_gene: TRBV15; j_gene: TRBJ1-2; CDR3aa: CATSRDRGRDGYTF; CDR3nt: TGTGCCACCAGCAGAGATCGCGGGAGGGATGGCTACACCTTC
d_gene: .; abundance: medium-sized; v_gene: TRBV20-1; j_gene: TRBJ2-1; CDR3aa: CSAAQLSASSYNEQFF; CDR3nt: TGCAGTGCCGCCCAGTTAAGCGCCAGCTCCTACAATGAGCAGTTCTTC
d_gene: .; abundance: .; v_gene: TRBV9; j_gene: TRBJ1-1; CDR3aa: CASSVDRSLSMNTEAFF; CDR3nt: TGTGCCAGCAGCGTCGACAGATCCCTAAGCATGAACACTGAAGCTTTCTTT
d_gene: TRBD2; abundance: many; v_gene: TRBV20-1; j_gene: TRBJ2-1; CDR3aa: CSARDAERGYNEQFF; CDR3nt: TGCAGTGCTAGAGATGCGGAGCGGGGATACAATGAGCAGTTCTTC
d_gene: .; abundance: .; v_gene: TRBV7-9; j_gene: TRBJ1-2; CDR3aa: CASSSSGAYYGYTF; CDR3nt: TGTGCCAGCAGCTCCTCAGGCGCGTACTATGGCTACACCTTC
d_gene: .; abundance: many; v_gene: TRBV20-1; j_gene: TRBJ2-1; CDR3aa: CSARDGQEYNEQFF; CDR3nt: TGCAGTGCTAGAGATGGCCAGGAGTACAATGAGCAGTTCTTC
d_gene: .; abundance: many; v_gene: TRBV9; j_gene: TRBJ1-3; CDR3aa: CASSVGGNTIYF; CDR3nt: TGTGCCAGCAGCGTGGGAGGAAACACCATATATTTT
d_gene: .; abundance: .; v_gene: TRBV6-4; j_gene: TRBJ2-1; CDR3aa: CASRDGTGTYNEQFF; CDR3nt: TGTGCAAGCAGAGACGGGACGGGCACCTACAATGAGCAGTTCTTC
d_gene: TRBD1; abundance: many; v_gene: TRBV18; j_gene: TRBJ1-6; CDR3aa: CASSRDSGWGNSPLHF; CDR3nt: TGTGCCAGCTCTAGGGACAGCGGTTGGGGGAATTCACCCCTCCACTTT
d_gene: TRBD1; abundance: medium-sized; v_gene: TRBV6-2/TRBV6-3; j_gene: TRBJ2-3; CDR3aa: CASSYSKLDRGDHTQYF; CDR3nt: TGTGCCAGCAGTTACTCGAAGTTGGACAGGGGGGACCATACGCAGTATTTT
d_gene: TRBD1; abundance: .; v_gene: TRBV11-2; j_gene: TRBJ2-4; CDR3aa: CASSSLRGQGERNIQYF; CDR3nt: TGTGCCAGCAGCTCACTCCGGGGACAGGGGGAAAGAAACATTCAGTACTTC
d_gene: TRBD2; abundance: .; v_gene: TRBV5-6; j_gene: TRBJ2-1; CDR3aa: CASSFSLTGTMDEQFF; CDR3nt: TGTGCCAGCAGCTTCTCCCTAACCGGGACTATGGATGAGCAGTTCTTC
d_gene: TRBD1; abundance: .; v_gene: TRBV30; j_gene: TRBJ2-3; CDR3aa: CAWSAGGGEDTQYF; CDR3nt: TGTGCCTGGAGTGCAGGGGGCGGCGAAGATACGCAGTATTTT
d_gene: TRBD1; abundance: medium-sized; v_gene: TRBV6-1; j_gene: TRBJ2-1; CDR3aa: CASSGQGGAVDEQFF; CDR3nt: TGTGCCAGCAGTGGACAGGGGGGGGCCGTGGATGAGCAGTTCTTC
d_gene: TRBD1; abundance: medium-sized; v_gene: TRBV20-1; j_gene: TRBJ2-7; CDR3aa: CSATGTGGYEQYF; CDR3nt: TGCAGTGCTACCGGGACAGGGGGCTACGAGCAGTACTTC
d_gene: TRBD1; abundance: many; v_gene: TRBV20-1; j_gene: TRBJ1-1; CDR3aa: CSADSPGQGITEAFF; CDR3nt: TGCAGTGCCGATAGTCCGGGACAGGGTATCACTGAAGCTTTCTTT
d_gene: .; abundance: .; v_gene: TRBV20-1; j_gene: TRBJ2-3; CDR3aa: CSGGERAITDTQYF; CDR3nt: TGCAGTGGCGGCGAGCGGGCGATCACAGATACGCAGTATTTT
d_gene: .; abundance: .; v_gene: TRBV4-1; j_gene: TRBJ2-5; CDR3aa: CASSQRSERETQYF; CDR3nt: TGCGCCAGCAGCCAAAGGTCCGAGAGGGAGACCCAGTACTTC
d_gene: TRBD1; abundance: medium-sized; v_gene: TRBV19; j_gene: TRBJ2-3; CDR3aa: CASNEGQGASTQYF; CDR3nt: TGTGCCAGTAATGAGGGACAGGGGGCAAGTACGCAGTATTTT
d_gene: .; abundance: .; v_gene: TRBV12-3/TRBV12-4; j_gene: TRBJ1-1; CDR3aa: CASSLLHGVTEAFF; CDR3nt: TGTGCCAGCAGTTTATTACATGGTGTCACTGAGGCTTTCTTT
d_gene: TRBD2; abundance: medium-sized; v_gene: TRBV6-2/TRBV6-3; j_gene: TRBJ2-2; CDR3aa: CASISGMNTGELFF; CDR3nt: TGTGCCAGCATCAGCGGGATGAACACCGGGGAGCTGTTTTTT
d_gene: TRBD1; abundance: .; v_gene: TRBV20-1; j_gene: TRBJ1-2; CDR3aa: CSAPTGANYGYTF; CDR3nt: TGCAGTGCTCCGACAGGGGCTAACTATGGCTACACCTTC
d_gene: TRBD2; abundance: many; v_gene: TRBV5-1; j_gene: TRBJ2-3; CDR3aa: CASSLPAGERTDTQYF; CDR3nt: TGCGCCAGCAGCTTGCCAGCGGGAGAACGCACAGATACGCAGTATTTT
d_gene: .; abundance: medium-sized; v_gene: TRBV4-3; j_gene: TRBJ2-7; CDR3aa: CASSQEGTGRSYEQYF; CDR3nt: TGCGCCAGCAGCCAAGAGGGGACGGGACGCTCCTACGAGCAGTACTTC
d_gene: .; abundance: many; v_gene: TRBV5-1; j_gene: TRBJ2-1; CDR3aa: CASSLDGVRANEQFF; CDR3nt: TGCGCCAGCAGCTTGGACGGCGTTAGAGCCAATGAGCAGTTCTTC
d_gene: .; abundance: .; v_gene: TRBV2; j_gene: TRBJ2-3; CDR3aa: CASSGGGDTQYF; CDR3nt: TGTGCCAGCAGTGGAGGGGGGGATACGCAGTATTTT
d_gene: TRBD1; abundance: once; v_gene: TRBV5-4; j_gene: TRBJ1-2; CDR3aa: CASRGGGAYYGYTF; CDR3nt: TGTGCCAGTAGGGGAGGGGGCGCTTACTATGGCTACACCTTC